This T cell receptor (beta chain) was profiled in a study of regulatory T cells in long-lasting Graves disease (dated by TCRdb to 2020 to 2023). With regard to the full study: Newly diagnosed Graves' disease patients had taken antithyroid drugs for less than 3 months. Peripheral blood TCR sequencing and RNA sequencing compared persistent Graves' disease patients with newly diagnosed Graves' disease patients. A total of some 35 samples underwent TCR sequencing, from some 13 patients with persistent Graves' disease and roughly 20 patients with newly diagnosed Graves' disease. The study took place in China and was registered as a clinical trial.

This clonotype was seen at least ten times. Its binding antigen is unknown. No much larger clone exists at a distance of one base, and base qualities are not known. General conclusions and limits of the study: Persistent disease showed preferential use of TRBV28, TRBJ1-2 and TRBJ2-5, whereas newly diagnosed disease favored TRBV20-1 and TRBJ2-1. The authors acknowledged the small sample size as a limitation that may reduce accuracy. Persistent patients shared more public clonotypes among themselves (around 2,800) than newly diagnosed patients did (nearly 1,000). Sequencing and analysis were limited to the TCR beta chain. The study examined only peripheral blood because the primary lesion, thyroid tissue, could not be accessed. Compared with newly diagnosed patients, patients with persistent Graves' disease had lower TCR Shannon entropy and fewer highly expanded clones, which suggests clonal expansion.

Taken with the paper, the label for time point translates to: newly diagnosed GD, antithyroid drugs for less than 3 months. RNA was extracted from PBMCs in TRIzol for both TCR sequencing and RNA sequencing. Graves' disease was diagnosed according to American Thyroid Association guidelines. The patients came from an endocrinology department in Xi'an, China. Each patient gave about 9.1 milliliters of peripheral blood, collected in an EDTA anticoagulant tube. PBMCs were isolated by Ficoll Paque Plus density gradient separation without further T cell sorting. RNA quality was checked with an Agilent 2100 Bioanalyzer and agarose gel, and concentration with a NanoDrop 2000. Library preparation employed multiplex PCR. Sequencing instrument: Illumina HiSeq 4000. TCR beta libraries were built with iRepertoire HTBI primers and Arm-PCR amplification of CDR3 regions. Before sequencing, the PCR products underwent gel purification. The paper's data handling went like this. Gene usage analysis of CDR3 amino acid clonotypes used the approximately 56 TRBV and approximately 13 TRBJ segments found across samples. COPE and FqMerger were used to merge filtered high-quality paired reads into contigs. BLAST was used to align contigs to the IMGT TRBV, TRBD and TRBJ reference genes, and CDR3 was defined following IMGT. Highly expanded clones were defined as clonotypes with a frequency above 0.1%. Shannon entropy was used to measure repertoire diversity, and the Gini coefficient was used to measure V-J evenness. Public clonotypes were defined as clonotypes shared by more than one individual. TCRdb took the public reads, trimmed them with fastp at Q25, ran MiXCR for clone calling and kept in-frame beta chains. Identical CDR3 proteins give one entry, which carries the most common genes and DNA. TCRdb, not the original authors, processed these V and J calls. This sample is represented by some 400,000 distinct CDR3 sequences; more than 13% of them were singletons. Of the sample, over 15% falls within the top ten clones.

V sheds 0 bases and J sheds 4 bases, leaving 15 bases between their ends. CDR1 and CDR2 were assigned from the germline V gene (reference sequence) as LGHDT and YNNKEL. The CDR3 starts with the cysteine, ends with the phenylalanine, and has 16 residues. Kept here is only the CDR3 DNA, which spans 48 bases and is read in frame from base 1. A further study also used this sample, focusing on T cells in Graves' hyperthyroidism and ophthalmopathy. The second paper further reports: Graves' hyperthyroidism was defined as stable when no progression to ophthalmopathy occurred over 18 months of follow-up. Hyperthyroidism patients were newly diagnosed, had a disease duration of under 2 months, and were aged 18 to 65 years. Exclusion was applied to patients with uncontrolled infections, other autoimmune diseases, pregnancy or lactation. Diagnoses relied on clinical symptoms, serum thyroxine and TRAb, thyroid ultrasound and orbital computed tomography. The TCR CDR3 was subjected to a first round of RT-PCR using the HTBI primer set and the Qiagen OneStep RT-PCR kit. Most expanded thyroid clonotypes (frequency above 0.001) were also detected in blood, a finding suggesting that blood repertoires may reflect thyroid immune responses. A 13 V-J signature model separated ophthalmopathy from stable hyperthyroidism, with about 88% sensitivity and around 84% specificity in cross-validation and 80%/75% in testing. In validation, the model predicted progression to ophthalmopathy a median of roughly six months before onset, with roughly 70% sensitivity and roughly 73% specificity. To identify distinguishing TCR V-J signatures, a discovery cohort of about 95 patients was used, comprising some 43 with Graves' ophthalmopathy and about 59 with stable Graves' hyperthyroidism. Whether ophthalmopathy could be predicted prospectively was tested in an independent validation cohort made up of approximately 19 hyperthyroidism patients plus 17 patients who later progressed to ophthalmopathy. For training and testing, the 100 or so patients in the discovery cohort were randomly divided in a 7:3 ratio. In addition, the study compared T-cell repertoires in thyroid tissue and in blood from over 5 Graves' hyperthyroidism patients. After sampling, hyperthyroidism patients received methimazole starting at 30 mg daily, and ophthalmopathy patients received high-dose intravenous methylprednisolone. A second multiplex PCR round built the libraries, followed by size selection and purification. The libraries were sequenced on an Illumina HiSeq2000 using paired-end 100 bp reads. SOAPnuke was used to process the raw data, removing reads that contained adapters or uncalled bases, had a mean Phred below 15, or lacked an exact match to the constant primer or identifier. COPE v1.2.5 was used to merge the high-quality paired reads, and each unique nucleotide sequence was defined as a clonotype. MiTCR v1.1 was used to align the clonotypes against IMGT TRBV, TRBD and TRBJ reference segments. The analysis included only V-J combinations with a frequency above 0.0001, which together covered about 99% of the repertoires. The TCS score was defined as F50 (clonal expansion) divided by E x V (chaos), with BLOSUM62-based TCRdist calculated between CDR3 peptides within each V-J. Welch's t-statistics and random forest reduced several hundred V-J features to 13, which were used in a naive Bayes classifier (R e1071). No statistical method was used to set the sample size in advance, and investigators knew the group allocation. The paper describes TCR Vbeta CDR3 sequencing of 135 peripheral blood samples, made up of roughly 40 ophthalmopathy patients, roughly 80 hyperthyroidism patients and 17 progressor patients.

The sequence links TRBV3-1 to TRBJ1-2, with the D segment identity uncertain. The TCR originated in a woman aged 25-40 years with Graves disease. Donor details come from another sample of the same person, matched by shared clones. This sample comprised peripheral blood mononuclear cells (PBMCs), obtained at new diagnosis, from a patient treated with antithyroid drugs. In nucleotide form, the sequence is TGTGCCAGCAGCCAAGATTTGTCGGGGAGCGGCTATGGCTACACCTTC. This is translated as CASSQDLSGSGYGYTF.